Below, 24 T cell receptor beta chains from the same sample are listed, as sequenced in a study of regulatory T cells in long-lasting Graves disease (dated by TCRdb to about 2021). Read against the paper, the sample's time point label means: newly diagnosed GD, antithyroid drugs for less than 3 months. For both TCR sequencing and RNA sequencing, RNA was extracted from PBMCs in TRIzol. Libraries came from multiplex PCR. The instrument given in TCRdb is Illumina HiSeq 4000. TCR beta libraries were built with iRepertoire HTBI primers and Arm-PCR amplification of CDR3 regions. In TCRdb, the public reads were trimmed at Q25 with fastp and aligned with MiXCR, with productive beta chains retained. Entries are consolidated by CDR3 protein sequence, retaining the most common genes and DNA. The sample table holds 440,000 or so distinct CDR3 sequences, of which about 15% were seen once. The biggest ten clones account for roughly 17% of the sample.

This sample also belongs to another study, concerning T cells in Graves' hyperthyroidism and ophthalmopathy.

Material: peripheral blood mononuclear cells (PBMCs), obtained at new diagnosis, from a patient treated with antithyroid drugs. These receptors all stem from a woman between 25 and 40 years old with Graves disease. Donor details come from another sample of the same person, matched by shared clones.

The sample holds many counts of this clonotype. This chain uses TRBV12-3 or TRBV12-4 with TRBJ2-2, with D hard to call. V gave up 7 bases and J gave up 6 bases, with 12 bases separating them. This CDR3 spans 13 amino acids. CDR3 sequence (DNA): TGTGCCAGCACCACTCGGTCGGCCGGGGAGCTGTTTTTT. The encoded protein is CASTTRSAGELFF.

This clonotype was seen only a few times. This chain links TRBV27 with TRBJ2-7; D gene unclear. V was clipped by 8 bases and J by 4 bases, with 6 bases between them. The CDR3 is 10 amino acids. CDR1 and CDR2 from the germline V gene are MNHEY and SMNVEV (reference sequence). CDR3 sequence: CASGYYEQYF. The CDR3 region has the DNA TGTGCCAGCGGATATTACGAGCAGTACTTC.

This clonotype has more than one count but fewer than ten. The chain is built from TRBV9 and TRBJ2-5, with 12 nucleotides matching TRBD2. This CDR3 has 16 residues. The V gene end was trimmed by 4 bases and the J gene end by 5 bases; junction bases not matched to a gene: 9. Germline values: CDR1 SGDLS, CDR2 YYNGEE. CDR3 nucleotides: TGTGCCAGCAGCCAAGGACTAGCGGGAAGGTTGGAGACCCAGTACTTC. This gives the protein CASSQGLAGRLETQYF.

This clonotype was found many times. The gene calls are TRBV29-1 and TRBJ2-1; 13 bases match TRBD2. V was clipped by 0 bases and J by 3 bases; unmatched bases: 2. The CDR3 has 16 amino acids. Germline V CDR1 and CDR2: SQVTM, ANQGSEA. CDR3 sequence: CSVEDWTSGGYNEQFF. CDR3 in DNA: TGCAGCGTTGAAGATTGGACTAGCGGGGGCTACAATGAGCAGTTCTTC.

This clonotype has a count of ten or more. The V call is TRBV18, the J call TRBJ1-1, with D possibly being TRBD1 (5 bases). The V and J ends lost 6 bases and 5 bases respectively, with 19 bases between them. The germline V gene has CDR1 KGHSH and CDR2 LQKENI. This CDR3 has 15 residues. The CDR3 is CASSPEAGRRTEAFF. The CDR3 coding sequence is TGTGCCAGCTCCCCAGAGGCAGGGCGGAGGACTGAAGCTTTCTTT.

This clonotype came up many times. V and J are TRBV2 and TRBJ2-1; possibly TRBD1 or TRBD2 for D (5 bases each). CDR3 length equals 17 residues. The V gene lost 6 bases and the J gene lost 0 bases, with 18 bases spanning the gap. The V gene's germline CDR1 is SNHLY and CDR2 FYNNEI. CDR3 protein: CASRWDLFNSSYNEQFF. CDR3 nucleotides: TGTGCCAGCAGATGGGACCTCTTTAACTCCTCCTACAATGAGCAGTTCTTC.

The sample holds a few counts of this clonotype. The chain carries TRBV7-3 and TRBJ2-2; D perhaps matches TRBD1 (5 bases). Looked up from germline, CDR1 is SGHTA and CDR2 is FQGTGA. The CDR3 is made up of 15 amino acids. V lost 5 bases, J lost 0 bases, and 10 bases lay in between. In DNA form, the CDR3 reads TGTGCCAGCAGCGTAGGGGCAGCGAACACCGGGGAGCTGTTTTTT. Its translation is CASSVGAANTGELFF.

This clonotype was observed at least ten times. This sequence joins TRBV11-2 and TRBJ2-7, with 11 bases aligning to TRBD2. CDR1 SGHAT and CDR2 FQNNGV come from the germline V gene. V was pared by 0 bases and J by 3 bases, with 4 bases of the junction left unmatched. The length of the CDR3 is 16 residues. CDR3 sequence (DNA): TGTGCCAGCAGCTTAGACCCGACTAGCGGGGTCTACGAGCAGTACTTC. It translates to CASSLDPTSGVYEQYF.

This clonotype turned up a few times. The chain links TRBV19 to TRBJ1-1; D is ambiguous. This CDR3 region has 14 residues. V lost 7 bases to trimming and J lost 2 bases, with 14 bases between them. The germline V gene encodes CDR1 LNHDA and CDR2 SQIVND (reference sequence). DNA for the CDR3: TGTGCCAGTAAGTTTGGGGAGTCAAACACTGAAGCTTTCTTT. Encoded protein: CASKFGESNTEAFF.

This clonotype was found many times. The chain combines TRBV5-1 with TRBJ1-1; D not certain. Germline loops: CDR1 SGHRS, CDR2 YFSETQ. The CDR3 is 12 residues long. Trimming took 4 bases from V and 7 from J, leaving 11 bases between them. The CDR3 region has the DNA TGCGCCAGCAGCCCAGGATCCTATGAAGCTTTCTTT. This codes for CASSPGSYEAFF.

This clonotype came up a few times. The chain employs TRBV29-1 and TRBJ2-1; D not resolved. The CDR3 contains 14 residues. Germline CDR1 and CDR2: SQVTM and ANQGSEA. With 7 bases removed from V and 0 bases from J, the gap between germline ends came to 13 bases. In nucleotides, the CDR3 is TGCAGCGCCGAGGTTATGAGCTCCTACAATGAGCAGTTCTTC. Its translation: CSAEVMSSYNEQFF.

This clonotype was counted many times. The rearrangement joins TRBV7-9 to TRBJ2-2; 8 nucleotides match TRBD2. The CDR3 spans 17 residues. Germline CDR1 and CDR2: SEHNR and FQNEAQ (reference sequence). V shed 5 bases and J 0 bases; nucleotides not matched to a gene: 8. For the CDR3, the DNA is TGTGCCAGCAGCACCATAGCGGGGAAAGCGAACACCGGGGAGCTGTTTTTT. It yields the protein CASSTIAGKANTGELFF.

This chain connects TRBV7-3 to TRBJ2-1; tentative D call: TRBD1 (6 bases). The CDR3 runs to 15 residues. Germline CDR1 is SGHTA and CDR2 is FQGTGA. V was cut by 5 bases and J by 4 bases, with 15 bases left in between. The CDR3 here is CASSEQGQAYNEQFF. The CDR3 nucleotides are TGTGCCAGCAGCGAACAGGGTCAGGCGTACAATGAGCAGTTCTTC.

The chain combines TRBV11-1 with TRBJ1-2, with 9 bases identical to TRBD1. Germline V gene sequence: CDR1 SGHAT, CDR2 FQDESV (reference sequence). There are 13 residues in the CDR3. J gave up 8 bases and V 5 bases, and 6 bases lay outside the gene matches. CDR3 sequence: CASSPRTGEGYTF. CDR3 DNA sequence: TGTGCCAGCAGCCCTCGGACAGGGGAGGGCTACACCTTC.

CDR3 coding DNA: TGTGCCAGCAGCCCACAGGGGTCCTTGGACTATGGCTACACCTTC. Amino acid sequence: CASSPQGSLDYGYTF. The V call is TRBV3-1, the J call TRBJ1-2, with 7 positions matching TRBD1. After removal of 4 bases from V and 3 bases from J, the junction contained 8 bases not matched to a gene. The CDR3 sequence is 15 residues long. CDR1 and CDR2 from the germline V gene are LGHDT and YNNKEL (reference sequence). The complete variable domain, with remaining parts taken from reference TRBV3-1 and TRBJ1-2, reads DTAVSQTPKYLVTQMGNDKSIKCEQNLGHDTMYWYKQDSKKFLKIMFSYNNKELIINETVPNRFSPKSPDKAHLNLHINSLELGDSAVYFCASSPQGSLDYGYTFGSGTRLTVV.

This chain uses TRBV18 with TRBJ2-1; 12 nucleotides match TRBD2. The trim removed 4 bases at V and 2 bases at J, leaving 9 bases unmatched. The CDR3 is 18 amino acids. Germline loops: CDR1 KGHSH, CDR2 LQKENI. The CDR3 DNA sequence: TGTGCCAGCTCACTATCAGGACTAGCGGGATACGCCTACAATGAGCAGTTCTTC. It encodes CASSLSGLAGYAYNEQFF.

The chain employs TRBV7-8 and TRBJ2-2; 7 bases map to TRBD2. With 7 bases clipped from V and 4 bases from J, the junction kept 12 bases outside the gene matches. The CDR3 has 16 amino acids. The germline gives CDR1 SGHVS, CDR2 FQNEAQ. The CDR3 region is CASITSGGSVTGELFF. CDR3 in DNA: TGTGCCAGCATCACTTCGGGAGGAAGCGTCACCGGGGAGCTGTTTTTT.

This clonotype was picked up a small number of times. This sequence joins TRBV10-3 and TRBJ2-5; either TRBD1 or TRBD2 may supply D (5 bases each). V lost 4 bases to trimming and J lost 3 bases, with 6 bases between them. The CDR3 runs 12 residues. From germline, CDR1 is ENHRY and CDR2 SYGVKD. CDR3: CAISGDEETQYF. CDR3 sequence (DNA): TGTGCCATCAGTGGGGACGAAGAGACCCAGTACTTC.

Many counts were recorded for this clonotype. The chain employs TRBV5-1 and TRBJ2-7; 11 bases fit TRBD2. Germline-derived CDR1 and CDR2 are SGHRS and YFSETQ. This CDR3 comprises 16 residues. The trim removed 0 bases at V and 3 bases at J, leaving 5 bases unmatched. In DNA form, the CDR3 reads TGCGCCAGCAGCTTGGCCTCGGGGACTAGCGGCTACGAGCAGTACTTC. This codes for CASSLASGTSGYEQYF.

CDR3 nucleotide sequence: TGTGCCACCAGCAGAGATAAGGCCCCGGGTCTGGGGTATGGCTACACCTTC. Translated: CATSRDKAPGLGYGYTF. The rearrangement joins TRBV15 to TRBJ1-2; D ambiguous. Deletions cut 0 bases from V and 5 bases from J, with 19 bases between. Germline CDR1 LNHNV, CDR2 YYDKDF (reference sequence). The CDR3 has 17 amino acids. Full variable domain (outside the CDR3, taken from reference TRBV15 and TRBJ1-2): DAMVIQNPRYQVTQFGKPVTLSCSQTLNHNVMYWYQQKSSQAPKLLFHYYDKDFNNEADTPDNFQSRRPNTSFCFLDIRSPGLGDTAMYLCATSRDKAPGLGYGYTFGSGTRLTVV.

Only a few counts were recorded for this clonotype. The chain combines TRBV25-1 with TRBJ1-2, with 7 nucleotides matching TRBD1. Trimming removed 4 bases from V and 3 bases from J; junction bases left unmatched: 11. Germline lookup yields CDR1 MGHDK and CDR2 SYGVNS. The CDR3 is made up of 16 amino acids. Written as DNA, the CDR3 is TGTGCCAGCAGTGGAAAAACACAGGGGTTGGACTATGGCTACACCTTC. It specifies CASSGKTQGLDYGYTF.

This clonotype was seen ten or more times. In DNA, the CDR3 is TGTGCCAGCAGTTACTCCGGGATTCAAGAGACCCAGTACTTC. Encoded protein: CASSYSGIQETQYF. This chain joins TRBV6-2 or TRBV6-3 and TRBJ2-5, with TRBD2 as a possible D gene (5 bases). Trimming left V 0 bases short and J 2 bases short, with 7 bases between. The germline CDR1 and CDR2 sequences are MNHEY and SVGEGT. CDR3 length: 14 amino acids.

The J gene is TRBJ2-1, the V gene TRBV11-2, with TRBD2 matching over 10 bases. Germline CDR1 and CDR2: SGHAT and FQNNGV. V was pared by 0 bases and J by 4 bases, with 9 bases of the junction left unmatched. CDR3 size: 18 residues. The CDR3 DNA follows: TGTGCCAGCAGCTTAGATATCACGGCTAGCGGGAGTTACAATGAGCAGTTCTTC. Amino acid sequence: CASSLDITASGSYNEQFF.

This clonotype came up many times. The chain joins TRBV30 to TRBJ1-5; D call uncertain. CDR3 length equals 12 residues. V lost 8 bases to trimming and J lost 6 bases, with 14 bases between them. In germline, CDR1 is GTSNPN, CDR2 SVGIG (reference sequence). This CDR3 is CAGGPSGQPQHF. CDR3 nucleotides: TGTGCCGGAGGCCCCTCAGGTCAGCCCCAGCATTTT.